Below are 26 T cell receptor beta chains sequenced from a single sample in a study of blood T cells in healthy people across ages. A second PCR of about 7 to 11 cycles used a sample-barcoded 5' primer and a J-beta primer mix. TCRdb reanalysed the 5' RACE reads using MiXCR and keeps one entry per CDR3 protein. Altogether about a million distinct CDR3 sequences are present, 45% to 60% being singletons, with the ten largest covering about a fifth. The sequencing input was blood. These receptors were obtained from an older woman in good health.

The gene calls are TRBV29-1 and TRBJ2-7; possibly TRBD2 for D (5 bases). V was clipped by 7 bases and J by 1 base, with 14 bases between them. CDR3 size: 13 residues. Germline V gene sequence: CDR1 SQVTM, CDR2 ANQGSEA. CDR3 sequence reads: CSAIRSGSYEQYF. CDR3 DNA sequence: TGCAGCGCCATACGGAGCGGTTCCTACGAGCAGTACTTC.

The chain recombines TRBV11-1 with TRBJ2-7, with no clear D. Trimming pared 0 bases from V and 7 bases from J, leaving 7 bases between. CDR3 length: 12 residues. Germline V gene data show CDR1 as SGHAT and CDR2 as FQDESV (reference sequence). In DNA, the CDR3 is TGTGCCAGCAGCTTAGCGCTTGCGGAGCAGTACTTC. Amino acid sequence: CASSLALAEQYF.

This chain connects TRBV25-1 to TRBJ1-1; weak D call: TRBD1 (5 bases). Germline V gene sequence: CDR1 MGHDK, CDR2 SYGVNS. The ends were cut back, 6 bases at V and 4 bases at J, with 15 bases in the middle. CDR3 size: 14 residues. The CDR3: CASRASREGTEAFF. CDR3 coding DNA: TGTGCCAGCAGGGCTTCCAGGGAAGGCACTGAAGCTTTCTTT.

The chain employs TRBV30 and TRBJ2-2; D remains unclear. The V and J ends lost 0 bases and 3 bases respectively, with 5 bases between them. Germline loops: CDR1 GTSNPN, CDR2 SVGIG (reference sequence). The CDR3 consists of 13 residues. CDR3 nucleotides: TGTGCCTGGAGTGTTAGTTACACCGGGGAGCTGTTTTTT. It encodes CAWSVSYTGELFF.

The chain uses TRBV6-5 and TRBJ2-3; 7 bases are shared with TRBD2. The CDR3 is 13 residues long. The ends lost 9 bases at V and 6 bases at J; junction bases unmatched: 9. Germline CDR1 is MNHEY and CDR2 is SVGAGI. The CDR3 loop is CASAPGGSDTQYF. For the CDR3, the DNA is TGTGCCAGTGCCCCGGGGGGTTCGGATACGCAGTATTTT.

The chain uses TRBV7-2 and TRBJ2-7; D remains unclear. V was trimmed by 1 base and J by 2 bases, leaving 15 bases between them. CDR3 length: 16 residues. Germline values: CDR1 SGHTA, CDR2 FQGNSA. For the CDR3, the DNA is TGTGCCAGCAGCTTAGGCGTGGCAGGAGTACCCTACGAGCAGTACTTC. Protein: CASSLGVAGVPYEQYF.

The chain has TRBV5-1 and TRBJ2-1; possibly TRBD1 or TRBD2 for D (5 bases each). Germline CDR1 reads SGHRS; CDR2 reads YFSETQ. The length of the CDR3 is 16 residues. V was trimmed by 4 bases and J by 1 base, leaving 15 bases between them. This chain's CDR3 is CASSPGRDVSYNEQFF. The CDR3, as DNA: TGCGCCAGCAGCCCGGGTAGGGACGTATCCTACAATGAGCAGTTCTTC. The entire variable domain, with the rest obtained from reference TRBV5-1 and TRBJ2-1, is as follows: KAGVTQTPRYLIKTRGQQVTLSCSPISGHRSVSWYQQTPGQGLQFLFEYFSETQRNKGNFPGRFSGRQFSNSRSEMNVSTLELGDSALYLCASSPGRDVSYNEQFFGPGTRLTVL.

This clonotype was observed once. The V gene is TRBV7-2, the J gene TRBJ2-7, with D unclear. CDR1 and CDR2 from the germline V gene are SGHTA and FQGNSA. V dropped 4 bases and J dropped 6 bases, with 10 bases sitting between them. This CDR3 comprises 12 residues. For the CDR3, the DNA is TGTGCCAGCAGCTATTACCTCGGCGAGCAGTACTTC. Encoded protein: CASSYYLGEQYF.

The chain links TRBV3-1 to TRBJ2-1; D possibly corresponds to TRBD1 (6 bases). This CDR3 has 14 residues. Germline CDR1 LGHDT, CDR2 YNNKEL (reference sequence). V lost 3 bases, J lost 9 bases, and 15 bases lay in between. The CDR3 bases are TGTGCCAGCAGCCAGTTCGTACAGGGAAGTGAGCAGTTCTTC. It yields the protein CASSQFVQGSEQFF.

This clonotype was recorded a few times. The rearrangement joins TRBV5-1 to TRBJ2-7, with D maybe TRBD2 (6 bases). The germline V gene has CDR1 SGHRS and CDR2 YFSETQ. V was pared by 4 bases and J by 0 bases, with 23 bases between. CDR3 length: 18 amino acids. CDR3: CASSPYPPDYQDSYEQYF. DNA for the CDR3: TGCGCCAGCAGCCCCTACCCCCCGGACTATCAGGACTCCTACGAGCAGTACTTC.

This clonotype appeared a few times. The rearrangement joins TRBV6-6 to TRBJ1-2; a possible D gene is TRBD1 (6 bases). The CDR3 is 12 residues long. V lost 6 bases and J 5 bases, leaving 10 bases between the germline ends. Germline V CDR1 and CDR2: MNHNY, SVGAGI (reference sequence). Written as DNA, the CDR3 is TGTGCCAGCAGGATCCAGGGGTATGGCTACACCTTC. Translated: CASRIQGYGYTF.

This chain links TRBV18 with TRBJ1-6; the D is unclear. CDR1 KGHSH and CDR2 LQKENI come from the germline V gene. The CDR3 length is 13 residues. Trimming removed 0 bases at V and 8 bases at J, with 5 bases between. CDR3 in amino acids: CASSPPGYSPLHF. CDR3 in DNA: TGTGCCAGCTCACCACCAGGTTATTCACCCCTCCACTTT.

This chain connects TRBV20-1 to TRBJ2-6; 8 bases align to TRBD1. Germline V gene data show CDR1 as DFQATT and CDR2 as SNEGSKA (reference sequence). The CDR3 length is 17 residues. V trimming: 0 bases; J trimming: 1 base; junction bases outside the gene matches: 5. The CDR3, as DNA: TGCAGTGCTAGAGATGGCAGGGGGCCTTCTGGGGCCAACGTCCTGACTTTC. Translating it yields CSARDGRGPSGANVLTF.

The chain employs TRBV27 and TRBJ2-3; D assignment may be TRBD1 or TRBD2 (5 bases each). This CDR3 contains 17 residues. V dropped 4 bases and J dropped 4 bases, with 21 bases sitting between them. Germline lookup yields CDR1 MNHEY and CDR2 SMNVEV (reference sequence). In nucleotides, the CDR3 is TGTGCCAGCAGTTATAGGGGTGATCGGACACTAGCAGATACGCAGTATTTT. Encoded protein: CASSYRGDRTLADTQYF.

This chain joins TRBV12-3 or TRBV12-4 and TRBJ2-1; 7 bases agree with TRBD1. Losses at the gene ends were 7 bases for V and 8 bases for J; bases not matched to a gene: 8. CDR3 length: 13 residues. The CDR3 is CASTFLGGYEQFF. The CDR3 DNA reads TGTGCCAGCACCTTTTTAGGGGGCTATGAGCAGTTCTTC.

The V call is TRBV12-3 or TRBV12-4, the J call TRBJ2-1, with D uncertain. V lost 6 bases and J lost 9, with 12 bases in between. The CDR3 covers 12 residues. The CDR3 sequence: CASSSRGSEQFF. The CDR3 region has the DNA TGTGCCAGCAGCTCCCGCGGCAGTGAGCAGTTCTTC.

This clonotype was found a few times. The chain uses TRBV27 and TRBJ2-4, with a tentative D call TRBD1 (5 bases). Per the germline V gene, CDR1 is MNHEY and CDR2 is SMNVEV (reference sequence). This CDR3 spans 13 amino acids. V lost 6 bases, J lost 10 bases, and 16 bases lay in between. The CDR3, as DNA: TGTGCCAGCAGGCCTTTCGACAGACTTATTCAGTACTTC. Amino acids: CASRPFDRLIQYF.

This clonotype was seen more than once but under ten times. This chain links TRBV30 with TRBJ1-1; D not resolved. The CDR3 length is 11 residues. Germline lookup yields CDR1 GTSNPN and CDR2 SVGIG (reference sequence). Trimming took 0 bases from V and 6 from J, leaving 5 bases between them. Here the CDR3 reads CAWSVLAEAFF. In DNA, the CDR3 is TGTGCCTGGAGTGTATTGGCTGAAGCTTTCTTT.

This clonotype was recorded a few times. J is TRBJ1-2 and V is TRBV10-3; no firm D call. Trimming left V 3 bases short and J 4 bases short, with 12 bases between. Germline V gene data show CDR1 as ENHRY and CDR2 as SYGVKD. The CDR3 extends over 14 amino acids. The chain's CDR3 is CAISEDIGPYGYTF. CDR3 DNA: TGTGCCATCAGTGAAGACATCGGTCCCTATGGCTACACCTTC.

This chain connects TRBV28 to TRBJ2-7; 7 bases agree with TRBD2. The CDR3 has 14 residues. The junction had 10 bases not matched to a gene; V was cut back by 11 bases and J by 0 bases. Germline CDR1 and CDR2: MDHEN and SYDVKM. Written as DNA, the CDR3 is TGTGCCGGAGGGCCTGGCGGGAGCTCCTACGAGCAGTACTTC. Residues: CAGGPGGSSYEQYF.

The sample holds a few counts of this clonotype. This chain joins TRBV4-1 and TRBJ2-1; D ambiguous. Germline lookup yields CDR1 MGHRA and CDR2 YSYEKL. The CDR3 length is 16 residues. Trimming stripped 1 base from V and 0 bases from J, with 10 bases between. CDR3 sequence reads: CASSQAIVVSYNEQFF. The CDR3 nucleotides read TGCGCCAGCAGCCAAGCTATAGTGGTCTCCTACAATGAGCAGTTCTTC.

This clonotype has more than one count but fewer than ten. Germline and junction disagree at one end, which may indicate a read error. The DNA for the CDR3 is TGTGCCAGCAGCCAAGGGACTAGCGGGAGTGCATTCTTC. It translates to CASSQGTSGSAFF. This rearrangement joins TRBV3-1 to TRBJ2-7; 13 bases are shared with TRBD2. This CDR3 comprises 13 residues. The germline V gene encodes CDR1 LGHDT and CDR2 YNNKEL (reference sequence).

This clonotype appeared a few times. V is TRBV27 and J is TRBJ2-3; D is tentatively TRBD1 or TRBD2 (5 bases each). CDR3 size: 15 residues. Germline CDR1 MNHEY, CDR2 SMNVEV (reference sequence). The V end was cut by 7 bases, the J end by 2 bases, with 16 bases between. CDR3 coding DNA: TGTGCCAGCACCCGTCCCGGGGCGCCCACAGATACGCAGTATTTT. Its translation is CASTRPGAPTDTQYF.

J is TRBJ2-5 and V is TRBV7-9; a weak D match, TRBD2 (5 bases). CDR1 is SEHNR and CDR2 is FQNEAQ in the germline V gene (reference sequence). Trimming pared 5 bases from V and 5 bases from J, leaving 24 bases between. The CDR3 extends over 17 amino acids. The CDR3 loop reads CASSRTQVTETGETQYF. Written as DNA, the CDR3 is TGTGCCAGCAGCCGAACCCAAGTGACTGAAACGGGGGAGACCCAGTACTTC.

This clonotype was seen once. The CDR3 DNA is TGTGCCAGCAGTAGGTGGGACAGGGGCTCACCCCTCCACTTT. Translating it yields CASSRWDRGSPLHF. The gene calls are TRBV27 and TRBJ1-6, with 10 bases aligning to TRBD1. This CDR3 spans 14 amino acids. From germline, CDR1 is MNHEY and CDR2 SMNVEV (reference sequence). The junction had 5 bases not matched to a gene; V was cut back by 5 bases and J by 10 bases.

The rearrangement links TRBV7-8 to TRBJ2-5; TRBD1 agrees at 10 bases. Per germline, CDR1 SGHVS and CDR2 FQNEAQ. The CDR3 is made up of 14 amino acids. V lost 4 bases to trimming and J lost 10 bases; unmatched junction nucleotides: 9. CDR3 sequence (DNA): TGTGCCAGCAGCTGGAGGACAGGGGGGGAAAACCAGTACTTC. It is translated as CASSWRTGGENQYF.